The sequence of this T cell receptor (beta chain) was determined in a study of T cell responses to AZD1222 COVID-19 vaccine. Of note for this clone: The antigen remains undetermined.

Pooled together were second doses at about 4 or about 12 weeks. Study-wide findings and caveats: Regions left unmutated in variants are reportedly the target of nearly half of spike-specific TCRs. Donor demographics were predominantly white British with a female majority; clonal diversity may be underestimated.

Germline loops: CDR1 GTSNPN, CDR2 SVGIG (reference sequence). The CDR3 runs 13 residues. The junction had 6 bases not matched to a gene; V was cut back by 4 bases and J by 4 bases. Libraries were prepared by immunoSEQ multiplex PCR; TCRdb keeps only in-frame clonotypes and omits some of them. Here the sample spans 180,000 or so clones, around 89% being singletons. Material: peripheral blood, obtained 28 days after the second AZD1222 dose. The source is an adult who received the AZD1222 COVID-19 vaccine. The chain has TRBV30 and TRBJ2-7; 8 nucleotides line up with TRBD1. As DNA, the CDR3 is TGTGCCTGGACCGGGACAGGCGCATACGAGCAGTACTTC. Translating it yields CAWTGTGAYEQYF.